This T cell receptor beta chain was found in a study of CD8+ T cells in alopecia areata. As the sequencing template, cDNA was produced by extracting RNA and reverse transcribing it. TCRdb's table, derived via immunoSEQ multiplex PCR, lists solely in-frame clones and lacks some. The table shows about 98,000 clones, with roughly two fifths occurring only once. The clonotype was recovered from a human donor with alopecia areata. Sequencing was performed on CD4+ T cells sorted from blood.

The CDR3 protein is CASSYGREQFF. In nucleotides, the CDR3 is TGTGCCAGCAGTTACGGCCGGGAGCAGTTCTTC. J is TRBJ2-1 and V is TRBV6-6, with D hard to call. Germline CDR1 is MNHNY and CDR2 is SVGAGI (reference sequence). Trimming removed 2 bases from V and 10 bases from J, with 6 bases in between. The CDR3 extends over 11 amino acids.